Each of the 28 T cell receptor beta chains below was sequenced from the same sample in a study of memory CD4+ T cells and cytomegalovirus serostatus (dated by TCRdb to the late 2010s). A FACSAria II was used to sort memory CD4+ T cells, defined as single viable CD3+CD4+CD8-CD45RO+ cells. The library came from the immunoSEQ multiplex PCR assay. Sourced from immuneACCESS, this table was stored by TCRdb with only in-frame sequences that have V and J called. A share of the clones is absent; for the studies checked, an unresolved V gene accounts for under half, and the remainder has no known explanation. The sample table records under 40,000 clones; less than 80% of these occur just once. The ten most abundant clones make up roughly 5.7% of the sample. The specimen sequenced was memory CD4+ T cells from blood. The receptors here all came from an adult in good health and CMV-seropositive.

This chain joins TRBV7-3 and TRBJ2-3; weak D call: TRBD2 (5 bases). Germline V CDR1 and CDR2: SGHTA, FQGTGA. The V end lost 8 bases, the J end lost 3 bases, and 24 bases lay between the germline ends. This CDR3 is 17 amino acids long. Here the CDR3 DNA reads TGTGCCAGCCCCCTGGCTAGCCGCTGTAGGCGGACAGATACGCAGTATTTT. Translating gives CASPLASRCRRTDTQYF.

V gene TRBV2 combines with J gene TRBJ1-1, with D hard to call. The CDR3 loop spans 15 amino acids. Between the trimmed V and J ends, which lost 7 bases and 5 bases, there was a span of 20 bases. Germline V gives CDR1 SNHLY, CDR2 FYNNEI. CDR3 sequence: CASTPNGLGGTEAFF. CDR3 bases: TGTGCCAGCACCCCGAATGGGTTGGGAGGGACTGAAGCTTTCTTT.

This clone was seen a few times. The chain carries TRBV4-2 and TRBJ1-6, with TRBD1 matching 7 bases. CDR1 and CDR2 (germline): LGHNA, YNFKEQ. The CDR3 is 16 amino acids. V lost 4 bases to trimming and J lost 10 bases; unmatched junction nucleotides: 13. The CDR3 nucleotides read TGTGCCAGCAGCCTCCAAAATAGGCAGGGGGAATCACCCCTCCACTTT. Protein product: CASSLQNRQGESPLHF.

The rearrangement links TRBV28 to TRBJ1-1; D is ambiguous. Germline lookup yields CDR1 MDHEN and CDR2 SYDVKM. V was cut by 7 bases and J by 3 bases, with 9 bases left in between. The CDR3 is 12 residues long. This chain's CDR3 is CASTRYDTEAFF. The CDR3 DNA is TGTGCCAGCACGAGGTACGACACTGAAGCTTTCTTT.

This sequence joins TRBV9 and TRBJ1-1; no definite D call. V was shortened by 4 bases and J by 1 base, with 14 bases between the two germline ends. Germline CDR1 reads SGDLS; CDR2 reads YYNGEE. This CDR3 spans 15 amino acids. The DNA of the CDR3 is TGTGCCAGCAGCCCCTGGATGGAGACGAACACTGAAGCTTTCTTT. Translating gives CASSPWMETNTEAFF.

V gene TRBV2 combines with J gene TRBJ2-3; 7 bases agree with TRBD2. Germline values: CDR1 SNHLY, CDR2 FYNNEI. V was pared by 8 bases and J by 2 bases, with 7 bases of the junction left unmatched. The CDR3 length is 14 residues. The CDR3 spells CASSRGGSTDTQYF. The CDR3 DNA follows: TGTGCCAGCTCACGCGGGGGATCCACAGATACGCAGTATTTT.

The chain employs TRBV6-4 and TRBJ2-1; a weak D match, TRBD2 (7 bases). This CDR3 region has 15 residues. The V end was cut by 5 bases, the J end by 5 bases, with 16 bases between. The germline V gene encodes CDR1 MRHNA and CDR2 SNTAGT. The CDR3 protein is CASSPMGGPNNEQFF. As DNA, the CDR3 is TGTGCCAGCAGTCCCATGGGGGGGCCAAACAATGAGCAGTTCTTC.

The rearrangement joins TRBV28 to TRBJ2-1, with D unclear. The germline V and J ends were trimmed by 6 bases and 0 bases, with 9 bases remaining between them. Germline CDR1 MDHEN, CDR2 SYDVKM. CDR3 length: 14 residues. The CDR3 DNA reads as TGTGCCAGCAGCCCCCTTAGCTCCTACAATGAGCAGTTCTTC. It encodes CASSPLSSYNEQFF.

The chain has TRBV11-2 and TRBJ1-1; 10 nucleotides agree with TRBD1. The CDR3 extends over 16 amino acids. Germline V gene sequence: CDR1 SGHAT, CDR2 FQNNGV. V was clipped by 0 bases and J by 4 bases; unmatched bases: 5. CDR3 loop: CASSLDGRDRGTEAFF. The CDR3 DNA reads as TGTGCCAGCAGCTTAGACGGTCGGGACAGGGGCACTGAAGCTTTCTTT.

The rearrangement joins TRBV2 to TRBJ1-5, with D perhaps TRBD1 (6 bases). V shed 7 bases and J shed 3 bases, with 10 bases lying between them. CDR1 and CDR2 (germline): SNHLY, FYNNEI. The CDR3 runs to 13 residues. CDR3 bases: TGTGCCAGCAAACGGGACAACAATCAGCCCCAGCATTTT. This translates into CASKRDNNQPQHF.

The V call is TRBV4-1, the J call TRBJ1-6, with no clear D. Germline V lookup: CDR1 MGHRA, CDR2 YSYEKL. The V end lost 1 base, the J end lost 7 bases, and 20 bases lay between the germline ends. The CDR3 consists of 18 residues. CDR3 nucleotide sequence: TGCGCCAGCAGCCAAGTATTAAAATTCGGGCAGTTGAATTCACCCCTCCACTTT. It translates to CASSQVLKFGQLNSPLHF.

The V gene is TRBV18, the J gene TRBJ2-5; D gene ambiguous. This CDR3 is built from 13 residues. CDR1 and CDR2 from the germline V gene are KGHSH and LQKENI. Trimming cost V 3 bases and J 2 bases, with 7 bases left between them. The CDR3 spells CASSPSLQETQYF. The DNA of the CDR3 is TGTGCCAGCTCACCGTCATTACAAGAGACCCAGTACTTC.

This rearrangement joins TRBV9 to TRBJ2-6, with no clear D. Trimming pared 5 bases from V and 0 bases from J, leaving 3 bases between. From germline, CDR1 is SGDLS and CDR2 YYNGEE. This CDR3 spans 13 amino acids. CDR3 residues: CASRGSGANVLTF. Written as DNA, the CDR3 is TGTGCCAGCAGGGGCTCTGGGGCCAACGTCCTGACTTTC.

The chain uses TRBV5-1 and TRBJ2-7; D is ambiguous. The germline V gene has CDR1 SGHRS and CDR2 YFSETQ. This CDR3 region has 13 residues. Trimming left V 3 bases short and J 0 bases short, with 7 bases between. CDR3 DNA: TGCGCCAGCAGCTCCACCCTCTCCTACGAGCAGTACTTC. It encodes CASSSTLSYEQYF. Full variable domain (remainder filled in from reference TRBV5-1 and TRBJ2-7): KAGVTQTPRYLIKTRGQQVTLSCSPISGHRSVSWYQQTPGQGLQFLFEYFSETQRNKGNFPGRFSGRQFSNSRSEMNVSTLELGDSALYLCASSSTLSYEQYFGPGTRLTVT.

The J gene is TRBJ1-4, the V gene TRBV28, with D uncertain. Germline V lookup: CDR1 MDHEN, CDR2 SYDVKM. Trimming cost V 6 bases and J 0 bases, with 14 bases left between them. This CDR3 region has 16 residues. The CDR3 spells CASRLDLLATNEKLFF. CDR3 DNA sequence: TGTGCCAGCAGGTTGGACCTACTGGCAACTAATGAAAAACTGTTTTTT.

The CDR3 spells CASSQDSSGLSSYNEQFF. In nucleotides, the CDR3 is TGCGCCAGCAGCCAAGATTCATCCGGTCTAAGCTCCTACAATGAGCAGTTCTTC. The J gene is TRBJ2-1, the V gene TRBV4-3; D gene unclear. Germline CDR1 LGHNA, CDR2 YSLEER. The CDR3 consists of 18 residues. The ends were cut back, 0 bases at V and 0 bases at J, with 15 bases in the middle.

The rearrangement joins TRBV19 to TRBJ2-7, with D maybe TRBD1 (5 bases). The length of the CDR3 is 14 residues. Germline CDR1 and CDR2: LNHDA and SQIVND (reference sequence). V was trimmed by 3 bases and J by 5 bases, leaving 14 bases between them. The CDR3 region is CASSIFQGTHEQYF. The CDR3, as DNA: TGTGCCAGTAGTATCTTCCAGGGTACCCACGAGCAGTACTTC.

This clone was detected once. The same CDR3 can be traced to other DNA sequences in this sample. The chain links TRBV29-1 to TRBJ1-1, with D possibly being TRBD1 (6 bases). Trimming cost V 7 bases and J 1 base, with 13 bases left between them. The CDR3 sequence is 13 residues long. From germline, CDR1 is SQVTM and CDR2 ANQGSEA. DNA for the CDR3: TGCAGCGGGGGGGGCCTCACGAACACTGAAGCTTTCTTT. Amino acids: CSGGGLTNTEAFF.

The DNA for the CDR3 is TGTGCCAGCAGTGCATACCGGGACAGGGGAACAGATACGCAGTATTTT. Translated, it gives CASSAYRDRGTDTQYF. The chain joins TRBV6-1 to TRBJ2-3; 10 bases align to TRBD1. This CDR3 has 16 amino acids. The junction had 7 bases not matched to a gene; V was cut back by 4 bases and J by 3 bases. Germline loops: CDR1 MNHNS, CDR2 SASEGT.

J is TRBJ2-4 and V is TRBV4-1; tentatively, D is TRBD2 (5 bases). Germline assignment: CDR1 MGHRA and CDR2 YSYEKL. V was clipped by 4 bases and J by 9 bases, with 13 bases between them. The CDR3 length is 13 residues. The CDR3 sequence is CASSPDIAGIQYF. CDR3 in DNA: TGCGCCAGCAGCCCCGATATTGCGGGCATTCAGTACTTC.

The V and J genes are TRBV4-1 and TRBJ1-4; tentative D call: TRBD1 (6 bases). CDR3 length: 15 amino acids. V was cut by 0 bases and J by 3 bases, with 8 bases left in between. Per germline, CDR1 MGHRA and CDR2 YSYEKL. In nucleotides, the CDR3 is TGCGCCAGCAGCCAAGATGGGGGGCCTAATGAAAAACTGTTTTTT. Its translation: CASSQDGGPNEKLFF.

The chain links TRBV28 to TRBJ2-3; D is unclear. The CDR3 loop spans 13 amino acids. Germline V CDR1 and CDR2: MDHEN, SYDVKM. Trimming cost V 7 bases and J 4 bases, with 12 bases left between them. The CDR3, as DNA: TGTGCCAGCAAGATCGGGTCGGCAGATACGCAGTATTTT. It codes for CASKIGSADTQYF.

The J gene is TRBJ2-3, the V gene TRBV7-9; 7 nucleotides agree with TRBD2. CDR3 length: 13 residues. V was clipped by 6 bases and J by 2 bases; unmatched bases: 2. The germline V gene encodes CDR1 SEHNR and CDR2 FQNEAQ (reference sequence). CDR3 nucleotide sequence: TGTGCCAGCAGTCGGGACTACACAGATACGCAGTATTTT. As protein: CASSRDYTDTQYF.

This clone occurred once. This chain connects TRBV19 to TRBJ2-3; the D is unclear. The V gene's germline CDR1 is LNHDA and CDR2 SQIVND (reference sequence). The CDR3 is 11 amino acids. Trimming cost V 3 bases and J 5 bases, with 3 bases left between them. DNA of the CDR3: TGTGCCAGTAGTATTCGAGATACGCAGTATTTT. Translated, it gives CASSIRDTQYF.

The V call is TRBV20-1, the J call TRBJ2-1; D tentatively fits TRBD1 or TRBD2 (5 bases each). CDR1 and CDR2 (germline): DFQATT, SNEGSKA (reference sequence). The V end was cut by 5 bases, the J end by 6 bases, with 8 bases between. The CDR3 contains 11 residues. CDR3 sequence (DNA): TGCAGTGCTGTTGGGGGCAATGAGCAGTTCTTC. It specifies CSAVGGNEQFF.

This clone has just a few counts. The CDR3 bases are TGTGCCAGCAGCCATAGACAGGGGCGCAACGAGCAGTACTTC. It yields the protein CASSHRQGRNEQYF. The chain links TRBV7-2 to TRBJ2-7; 8 bases fit TRBD1. Germline CDR1 and CDR2: SGHTA and FQGNSA. With V trimmed by 5 bases and J by 5 bases, 8 bases remained unmatched. The CDR3 runs 14 residues.

The rearrangement joins TRBV5-4 to TRBJ2-3; 7 bases are shared with TRBD2. The CDR3 extends over 15 amino acids. Germline lookup yields CDR1 SGHNT and CDR2 YYREEE (reference sequence). Trimming at V came to 3 bases and at J to 1 base, leaving 5 bases not matched to a gene. CDR3 bases: TGTGCCAGCAGCTCGCAGCTAGCGGGCACAGATACGCAGTATTTT. Its translation is CASSSQLAGTDTQYF.

The DNA of the CDR3 is TGTGCCAGCAGTTCCATCGGGACCGGGAATGAAAAACTGTTTTTT. This gives the protein CASSSIGTGNEKLFF. The V gene is TRBV6-6, the J gene TRBJ1-4, with a possible D match to TRBD1 (5 bases). CDR3 length: 15 residues. Germline V gene data show CDR1 as MNHNY and CDR2 as SVGAGI (reference sequence). V gave up 4 bases and J gave up 5 bases, with 14 bases separating them.